This T cell receptor (beta chain) appears in the sequencing data of a study of PD-1 blockade in mismatch repair-deficient tumors. General observations from the study: After pembrolizumab, tumor-resident clones rose rapidly, then generally contracted before radiologic responses.

Comments on this clone: Its antigen is not identified.

Germline CDR1 SGHTA, CDR2 FQGNSA. The CDR3 runs to 13 residues. The V end lost 5 bases, the J end lost 1 base, and 7 bases lay between the germline ends. Clones were sequenced by immunoSEQ multiplex PCR, and TCRdb holds only the in-frame ones, with some missing. This table holds 70,000 to 95,000 clones, approximately 78% found once. This sequence joins TRBV7-2 and TRBJ2-3; D might be TRBD2 (5 bases). This material consisted of peripheral blood, taken 44 weeks after starting pembrolizumab. This receptor was taken from an adult with mismatch repair-deficient cancer. The CDR3 spells CASSKAGTDTQYF. In DNA form, the CDR3 reads TGTGCCAGCAGCAAAGCGGGCACAGATACGCAGTATTTT. The whole variable domain, filled in from reference TRBV7-2 and TRBJ2-3, reads GAGVSQSPSNKVTEKGKDVELRCDPISGHTALYWYRQSLGQGLEFLIYFQGNSAPDKSGLPSDRFSAERTGGSVSTLTIQRTQQEDSAVYLCASSKAGTDTQYFGPGTRLTVL.